A selection of T cell receptor beta chains follows, all from one sample in a study of blood T cell repertoires in COVID-19. Repertoires were generated with immunoSEQ multiplex PCR, while TCRdb's copy carries only in-frame clones and drops some. The table has some 360,000 clones, about nine tenths seen once. Sequencing was carried out using PBMCs or T cells enriched from blood (not recorded which). The receptors here all came from a woman in her twenties or thirties who had been exposed to COVID-19. Each CDR3 is given with its conserved first and last residue.

v_gene	j_gene	CDR3aa
TRBV7-2	TRBJ2-2	CASSPRRQITGELFF
TRBV25-1	TRBJ2-5	CASSLGRRFQETQYF
TRBV12-1	TRBJ2-3	CASSFTAGLALTDTQYF
TRBV28	TRBJ2-1	CASSLSRDSNEQFF
TRBV15	TRBJ1-2	CATSTSNTGPTYGYTF
TRBV27	TRBJ1-6	CASSTSPGQGDSPLHF
TRBV11-3	TRBJ1-3	CASSFGTLSGNTIYF
TRBV2	TRBJ2-7	CASSRSQGLNEQYF
TRBV2	TRBJ1-2	CASSEAPRGRTANYGYTF
TRBV21-1	TRBJ2-7	CASTPEGLPYEQYF
TRBV7-8	TRBJ1-5	CASSRTFGQPQHF
TRBV7-9	TRBJ1-3	CASSLAIAGSGNTIYF
TRBV5-1	TRBJ2-7	CASSLVPGQGSGEQYF
TRBV12-3/TRBV12-4	TRBJ1-5	CASSPSDQPQHF
TRBV7-3	TRBJ2-2	CASRRDRTAGELFF